A single sample gave rise to the 16 T cell receptor beta chains below, sequenced in a study of beta chain features in type 1 diabetes. As every portion of the isolated RNA was reverse transcribed, the sequencing read expressed TCRB transcripts. Sequenced by immunoSEQ multiplex PCR; TCRdb stores in-frame clones only, minus some. This table has some 400,000 clones, roughly 16% appearing once. The source material was naive CD4+ T cells from blood. The receptors were gathered from a woman aged 18-35 years in good health.

The genes are TRBV7-2 and TRBJ2-1, with D possibly matching TRBD2 (7 bases). The CDR3 has 15 residues. Germline V gene lookup returns CDR1 SGHTA and CDR2 FQGNSA. The V end lost 7 bases, the J end lost 0 bases, and 13 bases lay between the germline ends. CDR3 nucleotide sequence: TGTGCCAGCACCCAGGGGAGGGACTCCTACAATGAGCAGTTCTTC. This gives the protein CASTQGRDSYNEQFF.

CDR3 DNA sequence: TGTGCCTGGAGTGTACGAGTTGGAAACATTCAGTACTTC. This gives the protein CAWSVRVGNIQYF. V usage is TRBV30 and J usage is TRBJ2-4; D is ambiguous. The CDR3 has 13 amino acids. The germline CDR1 and CDR2 sequences are GTSNPN and SVGIG (reference sequence). Trimming left V 0 bases short and J 6 bases short, with 9 bases between.

The chain carries TRBV27 and TRBJ2-1; 8 bases fit TRBD1. After removal of 6 bases from V and 2 bases from J, the junction contained 9 bases not matched to a gene. Germline values: CDR1 MNHEY, CDR2 SMNVEV (reference sequence). The CDR3 has 16 amino acids. The CDR3 region is CASSQDREPTYNEQFF. CDR3 bases: TGTGCCAGCAGCCAGGACAGGGAGCCCACCTACAATGAGCAGTTCTTC.

The chain joins TRBV14 to TRBJ2-1, with 7 bases lining up with TRBD1. CDR1 SGHDN and CDR2 FVKESK come from the germline V gene. The CDR3 has 19 residues. J gave up 1 base and V 1 base, and 13 bases lay outside the gene matches. The DNA of the CDR3 is TGTGCCAGCAGCCAAGGACGGAACAGGGGTATCATGTCCTACAATGAGCAGTTCTTC. This encodes CASSQGRNRGIMSYNEQFF.

This chain uses TRBV4-1 with TRBJ2-1, with 7 bases lining up with TRBD1. Trimming at V came to 3 bases and at J to 8 bases, leaving 10 bases not matched to a gene. The CDR3 is made up of 15 amino acids. Germline V gene sequence: CDR1 MGHRA, CDR2 YSYEKL. In nucleotides, the CDR3 is TGCGCCAGCAGCCAGAATCGAGGACAGGTTCATGAGCAGTTCTTC. Translating gives CASSQNRGQVHEQFF.

This clone was seen a handful of times. The gene calls are TRBV29-1 and TRBJ2-7; D ambiguous. Trimming took 5 bases from V and 0 from J, leaving 8 bases between them. The CDR3 has 12 residues. In germline, CDR1 is SQVTM, CDR2 ANQGSEA. The CDR3 loop is CSVKASSYEQYF. The CDR3 DNA sequence: TGCAGCGTTAAAGCTAGCTCCTACGAGCAGTACTTC.

This chain connects TRBV11-2 to TRBJ1-4, with D perhaps TRBD1 (5 bases). Germline V CDR1 and CDR2: SGHAT, FQNNGV. The CDR3 spans 15 residues. V lost 8 bases, J lost 8 bases, and 21 bases lay in between. The CDR3 nucleotides read TGTGCCAGCCGATCAATCCGGGGGGTAGACGAAAAACTGTTTTTT. Its protein is CASRSIRGVDEKLFF. Full variable domain (missing parts from reference TRBV11-2 and TRBJ1-4): EAGVAQSPRYKIIEKRQSVAFWCNPISGHATLYWYQQILGQGPKLLIQFQNNGVVDDSQLPKDRFSAERLKGVDSTLKIQPAKLEDSAVYLCASRSIRGVDEKLFFGSGTQLSVL.

This chain joins TRBV30 and TRBJ1-1; D call uncertain. The CDR3 runs 15 residues. Trimming took off 7 bases at V and 0 bases at J, with 18 bases between the two ends. Germline lookup yields CDR1 GTSNPN and CDR2 SVGIG (reference sequence). Written as DNA, the CDR3 is TGTGCCTCTAAAGAGCGTAATACTATGAACACTGAAGCTTTCTTT. Protein product: CASKERNTMNTEAFF.

This clone came up a few times. The chain uses TRBV19 and TRBJ1-5; 8 bases map to TRBD1. The junction had 13 bases not matched to a gene; V was cut back by 6 bases and J by 6 bases. Germline CDR1 reads LNHDA; CDR2 reads SQIVND (reference sequence). This CDR3 region has 16 residues. In nucleotides, the CDR3 is TGTGCCAGTAGACCCCTGGGACAGGAGACTTCTCAGCCCCAGCATTTT. Amino acid sequence: CASRPLGQETSQPQHF.

This clone has only a few counts. The chain employs TRBV6-5 and TRBJ2-2, with TRBD1 matching 12 bases. This CDR3 comprises 15 residues. Germline CDR1 reads MNHEY; CDR2 reads SVGAGI. The J segment lost 5 bases and the V segment lost 6 bases, leaving 4 bases of the junction unmatched. The chain's CDR3 is CASSRDRGPTGELFF. As DNA, the CDR3 is TGTGCCAGCAGCAGGGACAGGGGGCCGACCGGGGAGCTGTTTTTT.

The CDR3 sequence is CASSPKWGTSDYEQYF. The CDR3 DNA sequence: TGTGCCAGCAGCCCGAAGTGGGGGACTAGCGATTACGAGCAGTACTTC. This chain uses TRBV5-6 with TRBJ2-7, with 10 bases identical to TRBD2. Looked up from germline, CDR1 is SGHDT and CDR2 is YYEEEE. CDR3 size: 16 residues. After removal of 4 bases from V and 4 bases from J, the junction contained 11 bases not matched to a gene. Based on the CDR3 plus reference TRBV5-6 and TRBJ2-7, the full variable domain is DAGVTQSPTHLIKTRGQQVTLRCSPKSGHDTVSWYQQALGQGPQFIFQYYEEEERQRGNFPDRFSGHQFPNYSSELNVNALLLGDSALYLCASSPKWGTSDYEQYFGPGTRLTVT.

This sequence joins TRBV4-3 and TRBJ1-2; 7 nucleotides agree with TRBD1. CDR3 length: 16 amino acids. The germline CDR1 and CDR2 sequences are LGHNA and YSLEER. J lost 7 bases, V lost 4 bases, and 15 bases had no gene match. The DNA for the CDR3 is TGCGCCAGCAGCCGCCAAGTACAGGGGCAGAGAAGTGGCTACACCTTC. Its protein is CASSRQVQGQRSGYTF.

As DNA, the CDR3 is TGTGCCACCAGCAGAGATCCAATGGGAGGGGCCTATACCTCCTACGAGCAGTACTTC. This gives the protein CATSRDPMGGAYTSYEQYF. The chain employs TRBV15 and TRBJ2-5; 7 bases are a match to TRBD2. The end of the DNA is better explained by TRBJ2-7, so the J call may be wrong. Germline CDR1 and CDR2: LNHNV and YYDKDF (reference sequence). The CDR3 has 19 residues.

This clone was picked up a small number of times. The V and J genes are TRBV18 and TRBJ2-5; D is ambiguous. Germline V lookup: CDR1 KGHSH, CDR2 LQKENI. V was trimmed by 3 bases and J by 0 bases, leaving 5 bases between them. CDR3 length equals 13 residues. The CDR3 spells CASSPSYQETQYF. The CDR3 region has the DNA TGTGCCAGCTCACCTTCCTACCAAGAGACCCAGTACTTC.

This clone was observed a single time. The chain uses TRBV29-1 and TRBJ1-5, with D possibly matching TRBD1 (6 bases). There are 12 residues in the CDR3. Trimming left V 6 bases short and J 4 bases short, with 10 bases between. Germline lookup yields CDR1 SQVTM and CDR2 ANQGSEA. The CDR3 DNA reads as TGCAGCGTCGCACAGGGAAATCAGCCCCAGCATTTT. Its protein is CSVAQGNQPQHF.

The CDR3 coding sequence is TGTGCCAGCAGCTCAGGGTTTAATGAGCAGTTCTTC. As protein: CASSSGFNEQFF. The rearrangement links TRBV7-6 to TRBJ2-1; a weak D match, TRBD1 (5 bases). V lost 4 bases, J lost 7 bases, and 8 bases lay in between. Germline CDR1 reads SGHVS; CDR2 reads FNYEAQ. CDR3 length: 12 amino acids.